These T cell receptor beta chains were read from a single sample in a study of T cell responses to AZD1222 COVID-19 vaccine. Assay used: immunoSEQ multiplex PCR; TCRdb lists only in-frame clones, some missing. This table has more than 100,000 clones, over 90% appearing once. The sample in question was peripheral blood, obtained on day 0 of AZD1222 vaccination. These receptor sequences come from an adult in good health. Each CDR3 is given with its conserved first and last residue. A D gene is named only where the DNA matches it firmly. Only part of the rows carry a size: once, few, many, or a class if the clone is expanded.

TRBJ1-3 | - | - | TRBV12-3/TRBV12-4 | CASNRQSGNTIYF | TGTGCCAGCAACAGACAGTCTGGAAACACCATATATTTT
TRBJ1-3 | - | - | TRBV4-3 | CASSQEGAGFVNTIYF | TGCGCCAGCAGCCAAGAAGGGGCAGGGTTCGTAAACACCATATATTTT
TRBJ2-3 | - | - | TRBV6-2/TRBV6-3 | CASSNGLLARDTQYF | TGTGCCAGCAGCAACGGGCTCCTAGCCCGTGATACGCAGTATTTT
TRBJ1-2 | - | - | TRBV28 | CASSLFQGRGNYGYTF | TGTGCCAGCAGTTTATTCCAGGGTCGAGGTAACTATGGCTACACCTTC
TRBJ2-7 | few | - | TRBV4-2 | CASSLPLMGLHEQYF | TGTGCCAGCAGCCTCCCCTTGATGGGGCTCCACGAGCAGTACTTC
TRBJ1-6 | - | - | TRBV13 | CASSLEANSPLHF | TGTGCCAGCAGCTTAGAGGCTAATTCACCCCTCCACTTT
TRBJ1-1 | - | - | TRBV25-1 | CASTPTGTAPGGEAFF | TGTGCCAGCACTCCAACGGGTACAGCCCCCGGAGGTGAAGCTTTCTTT
TRBJ1-1 | once | TRBD1 | TRBV6-4 | CASSDGTGGTEAFF | TGTGCCAGCAGTGACGGGACAGGGGGCACTGAAGCTTTCTTT
TRBJ1-2 | once | - | TRBV4-2 | CASSQDLDNYGYTF | TGTGCCAGCAGCCAAGATTTGGATAACTATGGCTACACCTTC
TRBJ2-3 | - | - | TRBV3-1/TRBV3-2 | CASSQVVDTQYF | TGTGCCAGCAGCCAAGTCGTAGATACGCAGTATTTT
TRBJ1-6 | - | - | TRBV7-2 | CASSLGEQGRSYNSPLHF | TGTGCCAGCAGCTTAGGGGAACAGGGCCGCTCCTATAATTCACCCCTCCACTTT
TRBJ2-7 | - | TRBD2 | TRBV11-2 | CASSLRREVVREQYF | TGTGCCAGCAGCTTAAGGCGGGAGGTCGTACGCGAGCAGTACTTC
TRBJ1-2 | - | - | TRBV4-1 | CASSQGPRDYGYTF | TGCGCCAGCAGCCAAGGACCTCGGGACTATGGCTACACCTTC
TRBJ1-2 | - | TRBD1 | TRBV19 | CASSTDGQGAGGYTF | TGTGCCAGTAGTACCGACGGACAGGGGGCAGGAGGCTACACCTTC
TRBJ2-2 | few | - | TRBV11-2 | CASRNPAGRGTGELFF | TGTGCCAGCAGGAACCCCGCGGGAAGGGGGACCGGGGAGCTGTTTTTT
TRBJ2-7 | - | - | TRBV18 | CASSPPLGLFTYEQYF | TGTGCCAGCTCACCACCGTTGGGACTCTTTACCTACGAGCAGTACTTC
TRBJ1-2 | - | - | TRBV29-1 | CSVGGLSLNYGYTF | TGCAGCGTTGGGGGACTCAGTCTTAACTATGGCTACACCTTC
TRBJ2-7 | - | - | TRBV10-3 | CAISEDIQPYEQYF | TGTGCCATCAGTGAGGACATACAACCCTACGAGCAGTACTTC
TRBJ2-3 | once | - | TRBV6-5 | CASSSIDTQYF | TGTGCCAGCAGTTCCATAGATACGCAGTATTTT
TRBJ1-4 | - | - | TRBV6-5 | CASSYRGGNEKLFF | TGTGCCAGCAGTTACCGGGGGGGTAATGAAAAACTGTTTTTT
TRBJ2-2 | - | - | TRBV2 | CASSESSWGGTQSYTGELFF | TGTGCCAGCAGTGAATCTTCTTGGGGCGGGACTCAATCCTACACCGGGGAGCTGTTTTTT
TRBJ2-1 | once | TRBD2 | TRBV29-1 | CSVGTAGLNEQFF | TGCAGCGTTGGTACAGCGGGATTAAATGAGCAGTTCTTC
TRBJ2-1 | - | TRBD2 | TRBV7-2 | CASSLAAGSGSYEQFF | TGTGCCAGCAGCTTAGCGGCGGGTAGCGGGAGCTATGAGCAGTTCTTC
TRBJ2-2 | - | TRBD2 | TRBV11-2 | CASSPLKRGGSGELFF | TGTGCCAGCAGCCCACTCAAGCGGGGGGGCTCCGGGGAGCTGTTTTTT
TRBJ1-5 | - | - | TRBV3-1/TRBV3-2 | CASSLGSGSNQPQHF | TGTGCCAGCAGCCTTGGCAGTGGGAGCAATCAGCCCCAGCATTTT
TRBJ2-5 | - | - | TRBV7-3 | CASSPRLGNQETQYF | TGTGCCAGCAGCCCCCGACTAGGGAACCAAGAGACCCAGTACTTC
TRBJ2-3 | - | - | TRBV11-3 | CASSLGGRTDTQYF | TGTGCCAGCAGCTTGGGAGGACGCACAGATACGCAGTATTTT
TRBJ1-2 | - | - | TRBV19 | CASSIDQGPYGYTF | TGTGCCAGTAGTATAGACCAGGGGCCCTATGGCTACACCTTC
TRBJ2-1 | few | - | TRBV7-9 | CASSQDRDTYNEQFF | TGTGCCAGCAGCCAGGACCGGGACACTTACAATGAGCAGTTCTTC
TRBJ2-3 | - | - | TRBV12-5 | CASGLVVADSTDTQYF | TGTGCTAGTGGTTTGGTAGTGGCAGACTCCACAGATACGCAGTATTTT
TRBJ2-7 | - | TRBD2 | TRBV30 | CACQAGGTIAYF | TGTGCCTGTCAAGCGGGGGGTACGATCGCCTACTTC
TRBJ1-2 | - | TRBD1 | TRBV30 | CAWRPGGVGYTF | TGTGCCTGGAGGCCAGGGGGGGTCGGCTACACCTTC
TRBJ1-1 | - | - | TRBV25-1 | CASSERGGNTEAFF | TGTGCCAGCAGTGAACGCGGCGGTAACACTGAAGCTTTCTTT
TRBJ2-3 | - | - | TRBV27 | CASPGEKFGTQYF | TGTGCCAGTCCCGGGGAAAAGTTTGGTACGCAGTATTTT
TRBJ1-2 | - | TRBD1 | TRBV27 | CASSPQDRVDYGYTF | TGTGCCAGCAGTCCCCAGGACAGGGTCGACTATGGCTACACCTTC
TRBJ1-4 | - | - | TRBV13 | CASSLKKWATNEKLFF | TGTGCCAGCAGTCTTAAAAAATGGGCTACTAATGAAAAACTGTTTTTT
TRBJ2-7 | - | TRBD1 | TRBV19 | CASSIAPGQVPYEQYF | TGTGCCAGTAGTATAGCCCCGGGACAGGTACCCTACGAGCAGTACTTC
TRBJ2-1 | - | - | TRBV3-1/TRBV3-2 | CASSQLSSGNEQFF | TGTGCCAGCAGCCAACTTAGTAGCGGCAATGAGCAGTTCTTC
TRBJ2-2 | - | TRBD1 | TRBV7-3 | CASSSRQGNTGELFF | TGTGCCAGCAGCTCCCGACAGGGGAACACCGGGGAGCTGTTTTTT
TRBJ2-3 | - | - | TRBV9 | CASSLSADTQYF | TGTGCCAGCAGCCTCAGTGCAGATACGCAGTATTTT
TRBJ1-2 | - | TRBD1 | TRBV5-4 | CASSRGQFYTF | TGTGCCAGCAGCAGGGGACAGTTCTACACCTTC